This TCR beta chain was documented in a study of STAT5B mutations in CD4+ large granular lymphocyte leukemia. Findings and limits, study-wide: Compared with healthy controls (2/35), patient top clones favored TRBV06 (8/27). No patients shared main leukemic clonotypes, though 25% to 30% appeared at low frequency elsewhere.

This was a survey-level run. Original methodology: Productive clonotypes were detectable down to 2.59 x 10-5 frequency. Libraries were prepared by immunoSEQ multiplex PCR; TCRdb keeps only in-frame clonotypes and omits some of them. V and J calls and clone size come straight from that table; D and trimming were deduced from the DNA. The table records 20,000 or so clones, 65% to 80% of them present only once. The CDR3 has 12 amino acids. Germline trimming cut 7 bases from V and 5 bases from J; bases unmatched to any gene: 4. Germline CDR1 and CDR2: MDHEN and SYDVKM. Turning to this clone: Its antigen is unknown.

The specimen sequenced was CD4+ T cells from blood buffy coats. This receptor was taken from a human donor in good health. The J gene is TRBJ2-7, the V gene TRBV28, with TRBD1 matching 8 bases. CDR3 bases: TGTGCCAGCACCTCGGACAGGGACGAGCAGTACTTC. Its protein product is CASTSDRDEQYF. Together with reference TRBV28 and TRBJ2-7, the CDR3 gives the full variable domain: DVKVTQSSRYLVKRTGEKVFLECVQDMDHENMFWYRQDPGLGLRLIYFSYDVKMKEKGDIPEGYSVSREKKERFSLILESASTNQTSMYLCASTSDRDEQYFGPGTRLTVT.